This T cell receptor beta chain was documented in a study of cytomegalovirus exposure and HLA in healthy donors. About the research overall: A prior study identified 110 million or so unique TCR beta sequences from about 180 million T cells. Study-wide results and caveats: Further analysis, carried out later, found HLA-associated TCR beta chains more clonally expanded than equally common other chains.

The PCR ran on 60 Vbeta and 13 Jbeta primers. Data came from immunoSEQ multiplex PCR; TCRdb stores just in-frame clones and leaves some out. The table lists 160,000 or so clones, 60% to 85% of them singletons. Details on this clone: Its target is unknown.

Material: PBMCs. This TCR was recovered from a man between 45 and 60 years old in good health and CMV-seropositive.

DNA for the CDR3: TGTGCCAGTAGTACGACAGGGGCTCCTGAAGCTTTCTTT. Protein product: CASSTTGAPEAFF. The rearrangement uses TRBV19 and TRBJ1-1; 8 bases align to TRBD1. The CDR3 length is 13 residues. Germline CDR1 and CDR2: LNHDA and SQIVND (reference sequence). Trimming took 4 bases from V and 6 from J; bases not matched to a gene: 4.